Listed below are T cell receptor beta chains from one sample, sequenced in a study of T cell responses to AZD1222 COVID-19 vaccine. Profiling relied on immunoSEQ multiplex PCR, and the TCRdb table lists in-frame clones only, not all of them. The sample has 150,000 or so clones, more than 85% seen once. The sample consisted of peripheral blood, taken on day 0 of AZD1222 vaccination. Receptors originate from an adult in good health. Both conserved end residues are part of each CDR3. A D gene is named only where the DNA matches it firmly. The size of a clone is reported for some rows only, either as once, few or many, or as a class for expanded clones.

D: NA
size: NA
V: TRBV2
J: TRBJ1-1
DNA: TGTGCCAGCACCGAGACGGTAATGGCTGAAGCTTTCTTT
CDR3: CASTETVMAEAFF

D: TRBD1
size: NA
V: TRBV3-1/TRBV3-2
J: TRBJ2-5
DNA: TGTGCCAGCAGCCAAGTGGGACAGGCTCGGGAGACCCAGTACTTC
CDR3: CASSQVGQARETQYF

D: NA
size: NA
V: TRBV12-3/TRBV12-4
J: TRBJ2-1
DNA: TGTGCCAGCACGGGTCGAAATGAGCAGTTCTTC
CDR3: CASTGRNEQFF

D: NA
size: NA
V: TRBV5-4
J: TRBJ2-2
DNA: TGTGCCAGCAGCTTGGGTCAGTTTAACACCGGGGAGCTGTTTTTT
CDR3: CASSLGQFNTGELFF

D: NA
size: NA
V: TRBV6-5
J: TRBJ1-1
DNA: TGTGCCAGCAGCCCCCAAGGGATTGAAGCTTTCTTT
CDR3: CASSPQGIEAFF

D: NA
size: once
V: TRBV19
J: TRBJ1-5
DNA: TGTGCCAGTAGTCCCACGAATCAGCCCCAGCATTTT
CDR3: CASSPTNQPQHF

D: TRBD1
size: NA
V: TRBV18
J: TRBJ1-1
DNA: TGTGCCAGCTCACGGGACAGCGGCACGAACACTGAAGCTTTCTTT
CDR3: CASSRDSGTNTEAFF

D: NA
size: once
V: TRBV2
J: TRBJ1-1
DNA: TGTGCCAGCAGAGAGAGAAGGAACACTGAAGCTTTCTTT
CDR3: CASRERRNTEAFF

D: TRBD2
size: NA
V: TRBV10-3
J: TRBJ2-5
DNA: TGTGCCATCAGTGAGGCGCTGGCGGGAGTAGAGACCCAGTACTTC
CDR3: CAISEALAGVETQYF

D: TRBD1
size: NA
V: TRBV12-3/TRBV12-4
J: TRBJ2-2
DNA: TGTGCCAGCAGACCGACAGGGCAGGGGGAGCTGTTTTTT
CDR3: CASRPTGQGELFF

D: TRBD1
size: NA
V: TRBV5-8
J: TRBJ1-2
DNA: TGTGCCAGCAGCTGGACAGGGAACTATGGCTACACCTTC
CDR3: CASSWTGNYGYTF

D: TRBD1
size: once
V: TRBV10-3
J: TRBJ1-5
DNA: TGTGCCATCAGGACAGGGGGCGACGGTCAGCCCCAGCATTTT
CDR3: CAIRTGGDGQPQHF

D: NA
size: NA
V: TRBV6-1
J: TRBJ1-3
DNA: TGTGCCAGCAGTGAACCAGGGGAAGGAAACACCATATATTTT
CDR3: CASSEPGEGNTIYF

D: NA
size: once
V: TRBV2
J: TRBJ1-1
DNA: TGTGCCAGCAGATTACGGGGCTCGAGGGCTTTCTTT
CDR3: CASRLRGSRAFF

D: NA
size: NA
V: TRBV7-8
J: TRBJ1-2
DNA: TGTGCCAGCAGCTTAGCCTCGGGAAACTATGGCTACACCTTC
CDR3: CASSLASGNYGYTF

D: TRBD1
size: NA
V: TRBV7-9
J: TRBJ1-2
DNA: TGTGCCACCAGATACCCCAGCAGGGACAGGAGCTACTATGGCTACACCTTC
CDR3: CATRYPSRDRSYYGYTF

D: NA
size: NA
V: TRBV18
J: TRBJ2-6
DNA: TGTGCCAGCTCACCCGGGGTCTCTGGGGCCAACGTCCTGACTTTC
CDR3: CASSPGVSGANVLTF

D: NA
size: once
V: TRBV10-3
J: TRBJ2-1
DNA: TGTGCCATCAGTATGGTTCTCTCCGTGGATGAGCAGTTCTTC
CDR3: CAISMVLSVDEQFF

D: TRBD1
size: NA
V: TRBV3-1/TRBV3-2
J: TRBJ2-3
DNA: TGTGCCAGCAGCCAACATCTTGGACAGGGAGAGGACACAGATACGCAGTATTTT
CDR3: CASSQHLGQGEDTDTQYF

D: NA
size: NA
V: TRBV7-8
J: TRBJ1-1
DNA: TGTGCCAGCAGCTTACAGGCCTCCGGGACTGAAGCTTTCTTT
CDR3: CASSLQASGTEAFF

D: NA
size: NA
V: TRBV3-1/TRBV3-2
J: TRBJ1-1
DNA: TGTGCCAGCAGCCAAAAACAGGGAACACTAATGAACACTGAAGCTTTCTTT
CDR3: CASSQKQGTLMNTEAFF

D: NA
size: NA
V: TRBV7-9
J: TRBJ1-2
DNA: TGTGCCAGCAGCTTAGAGGACAGCTATGGCTACACCTTC
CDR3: CASSLEDSYGYTF

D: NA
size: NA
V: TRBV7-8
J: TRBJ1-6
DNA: TGTGCCAGCAGCTTAGCGAGGGGTTCACCCCTCCACTTT
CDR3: CASSLARGSPLHF

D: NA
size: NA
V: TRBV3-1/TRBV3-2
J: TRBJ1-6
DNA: TGTGCCAGCAGCCAAAACAATTCACCCCTCCACTTT
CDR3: CASSQNNSPLHF

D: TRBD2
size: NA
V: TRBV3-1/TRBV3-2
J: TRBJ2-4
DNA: TGTGCCAGCAGCCTCCGTAGCGGGGGGGCCGAGTCCTCAAAACGTATTCAGTACTTC
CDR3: CASSLRSGGAESSKRIQYF

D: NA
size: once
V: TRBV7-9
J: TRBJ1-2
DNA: TGTGCCAGCAGGAGGGAAGAAGCTAACTATGGCTACACCTTC
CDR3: CASRREEANYGYTF

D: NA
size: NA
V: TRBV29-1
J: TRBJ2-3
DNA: TGCAGCGTACGACCGAGCACAGATACGCAGTATTTT
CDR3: CSVRPSTDTQYF

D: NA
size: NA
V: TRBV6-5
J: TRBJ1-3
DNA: TGTGCCAGCAGCAGAGGGAGCTCTGGAAACACCATATATTTT
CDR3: CASSRGSSGNTIYF

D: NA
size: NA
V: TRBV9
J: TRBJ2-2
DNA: TGTGCCAGCAGCGTAGGGGAAGGGTACACCGGGGAGCTGTTTTTT
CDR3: CASSVGEGYTGELFF

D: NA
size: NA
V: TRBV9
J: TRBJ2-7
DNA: TGTGCCAGCAGCGCCGGGGTCCCAGGCTACGAGCAGTACTTC
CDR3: CASSAGVPGYEQYF

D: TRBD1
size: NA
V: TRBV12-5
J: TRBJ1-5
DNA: TGTGCTAGTGGTTTGGTATCGATACAGGGGGCGCGGGGGGCCGGTAATCAGCCCCAGCATTTT
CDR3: CASGLVSIQGARGAGNQPQHF

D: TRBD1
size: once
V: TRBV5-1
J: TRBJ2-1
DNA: TGCGCCAGCAGCAAGGACAGGGTGAACAATGAGCAGTTCTTC
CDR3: CASSKDRVNNEQFF

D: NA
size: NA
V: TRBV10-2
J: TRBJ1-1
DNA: TGCGCCAGCAGCCCGTGGTGGGGCTCCACTGAAGCTTTCTTT
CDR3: CASSPWWGSTEAFF

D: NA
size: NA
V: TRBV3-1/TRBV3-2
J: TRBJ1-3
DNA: TGTGCCAGCAGCCCGGTAAGCTCTGGAAACACCATATATTTT
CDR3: CASSPVSSGNTIYF

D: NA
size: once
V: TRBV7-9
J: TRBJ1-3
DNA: TGTGCCAGCAGCTCAGGCAGGGTATCAGGAAACACCATATATTTT
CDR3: CASSSGRVSGNTIYF

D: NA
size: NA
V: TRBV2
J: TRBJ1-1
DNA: TGTGCCACGACACGGAGTTGGATGGCTGAAGCTTTCTTT
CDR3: CATTRSWMAEAFF

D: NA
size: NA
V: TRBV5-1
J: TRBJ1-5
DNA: TGCGCCAGCAGCTTGGGACCCCAGGGAAGTCAGCCCCAGCATTTT
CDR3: CASSLGPQGSQPQHF

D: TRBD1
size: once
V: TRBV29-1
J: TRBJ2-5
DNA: TGCAGCGTCCCACGGGGACAGGGGGCAATATACGAGACCCAGTACTTC
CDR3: CSVPRGQGAIYETQYF

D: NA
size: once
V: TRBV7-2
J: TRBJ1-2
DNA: TGTGCCAGCAGCTTGGTAGACAGCGCCCTCTACTATGGCTACACCTTC
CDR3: CASSLVDSALYYGYTF

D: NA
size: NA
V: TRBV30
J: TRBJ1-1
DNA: TGTGCCTGGAGTTACAGCTTTATGAACACTGAAGCTTTCTTT
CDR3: CAWSYSFMNTEAFF

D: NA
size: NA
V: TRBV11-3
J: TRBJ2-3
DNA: TGTGCCAGCAGCTTTCGGGCTAGCACAGATACGCAGTATTTT
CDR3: CASSFRASTDTQYF

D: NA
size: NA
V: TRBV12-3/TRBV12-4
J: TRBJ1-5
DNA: TGTGCCAGCAGTTCGGGGCGCAATCAGCCCCAGCATTTT
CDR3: CASSSGRNQPQHF

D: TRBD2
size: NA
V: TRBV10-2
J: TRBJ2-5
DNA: TGCGCCAGCGGATGGACTAGCGGGTACCAAGAGACCCAGTACTTC
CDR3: CASGWTSGYQETQYF

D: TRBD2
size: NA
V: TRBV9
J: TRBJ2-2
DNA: TGTGCCAGCAGCGTCCCTAGCGGGGGAGCCGGGGAGCTGTTTTTT
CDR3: CASSVPSGGAGELFF